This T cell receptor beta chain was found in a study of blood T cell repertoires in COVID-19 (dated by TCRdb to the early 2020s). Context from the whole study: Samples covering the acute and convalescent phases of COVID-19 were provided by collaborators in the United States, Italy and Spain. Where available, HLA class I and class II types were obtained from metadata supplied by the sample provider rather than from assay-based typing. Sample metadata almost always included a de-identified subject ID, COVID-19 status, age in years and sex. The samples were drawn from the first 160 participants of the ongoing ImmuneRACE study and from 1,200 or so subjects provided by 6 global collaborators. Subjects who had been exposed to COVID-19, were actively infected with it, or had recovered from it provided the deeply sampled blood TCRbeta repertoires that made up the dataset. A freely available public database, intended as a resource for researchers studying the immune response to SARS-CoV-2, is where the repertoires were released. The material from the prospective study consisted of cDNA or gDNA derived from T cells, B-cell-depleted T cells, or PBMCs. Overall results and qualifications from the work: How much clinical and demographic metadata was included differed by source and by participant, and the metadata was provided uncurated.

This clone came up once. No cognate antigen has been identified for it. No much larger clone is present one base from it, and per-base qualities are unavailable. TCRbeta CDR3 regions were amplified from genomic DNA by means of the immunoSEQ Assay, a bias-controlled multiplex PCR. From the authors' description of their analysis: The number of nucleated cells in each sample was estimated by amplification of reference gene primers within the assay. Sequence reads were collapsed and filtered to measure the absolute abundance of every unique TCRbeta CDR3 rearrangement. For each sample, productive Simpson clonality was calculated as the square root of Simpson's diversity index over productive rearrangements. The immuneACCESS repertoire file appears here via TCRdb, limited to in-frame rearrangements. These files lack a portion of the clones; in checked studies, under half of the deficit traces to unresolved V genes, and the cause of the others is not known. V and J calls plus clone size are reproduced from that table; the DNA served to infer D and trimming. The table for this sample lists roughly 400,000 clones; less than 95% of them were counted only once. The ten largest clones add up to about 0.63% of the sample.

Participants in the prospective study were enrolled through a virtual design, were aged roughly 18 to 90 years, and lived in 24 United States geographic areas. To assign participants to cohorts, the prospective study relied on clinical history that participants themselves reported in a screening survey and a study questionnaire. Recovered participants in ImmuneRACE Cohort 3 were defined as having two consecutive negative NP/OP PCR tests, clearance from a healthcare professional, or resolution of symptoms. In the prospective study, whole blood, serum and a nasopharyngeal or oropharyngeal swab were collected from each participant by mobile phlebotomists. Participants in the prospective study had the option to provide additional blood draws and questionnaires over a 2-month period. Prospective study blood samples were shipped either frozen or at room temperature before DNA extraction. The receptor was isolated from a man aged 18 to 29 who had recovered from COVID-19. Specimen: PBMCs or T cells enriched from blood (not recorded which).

The encoded CDR3 is CASSKGLATNYGYTF. The nucleotide sequence is TGTGCCAGCAGCAAAGGCTTAGCAACTAACTATGGCTACACCTTC. Recombination linked TRBV21-1 to TRBJ1-2. TRBV21-1 is a documented pseudogene. From cysteine to phenylalanine, the CDR3 is 15 amino acids long. The only DNA kept is the CDR3, 45 bases in frame from the first base.